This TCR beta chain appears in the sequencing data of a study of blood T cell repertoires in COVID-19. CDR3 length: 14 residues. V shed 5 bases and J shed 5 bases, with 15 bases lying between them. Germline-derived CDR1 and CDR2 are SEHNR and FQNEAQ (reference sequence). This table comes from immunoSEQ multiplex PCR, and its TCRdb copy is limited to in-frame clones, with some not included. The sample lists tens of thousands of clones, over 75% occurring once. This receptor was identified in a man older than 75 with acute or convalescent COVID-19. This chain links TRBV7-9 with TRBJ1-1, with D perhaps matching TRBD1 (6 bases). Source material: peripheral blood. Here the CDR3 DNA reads TGTGCCAGCAGCGAACAGGGAGCAGGGACTGAAGCTTTCTTT. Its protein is CASSEQGAGTEAFF.